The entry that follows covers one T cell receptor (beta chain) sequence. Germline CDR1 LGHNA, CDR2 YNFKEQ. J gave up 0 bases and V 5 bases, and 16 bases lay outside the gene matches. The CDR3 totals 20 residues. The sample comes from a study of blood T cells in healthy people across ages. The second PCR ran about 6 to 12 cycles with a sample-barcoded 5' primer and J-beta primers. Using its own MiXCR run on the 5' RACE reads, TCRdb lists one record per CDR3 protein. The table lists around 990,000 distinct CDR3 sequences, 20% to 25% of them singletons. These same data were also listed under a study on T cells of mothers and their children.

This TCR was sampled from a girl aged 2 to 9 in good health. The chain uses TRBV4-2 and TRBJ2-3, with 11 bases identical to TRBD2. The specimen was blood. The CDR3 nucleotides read TGTGCCAGCAGCAATAGCCTTGGGACTAGCGGAACCTCTAGCACAGATACGCAGTATTTT. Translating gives CASSNSLGTSGTSSTDTQYF.